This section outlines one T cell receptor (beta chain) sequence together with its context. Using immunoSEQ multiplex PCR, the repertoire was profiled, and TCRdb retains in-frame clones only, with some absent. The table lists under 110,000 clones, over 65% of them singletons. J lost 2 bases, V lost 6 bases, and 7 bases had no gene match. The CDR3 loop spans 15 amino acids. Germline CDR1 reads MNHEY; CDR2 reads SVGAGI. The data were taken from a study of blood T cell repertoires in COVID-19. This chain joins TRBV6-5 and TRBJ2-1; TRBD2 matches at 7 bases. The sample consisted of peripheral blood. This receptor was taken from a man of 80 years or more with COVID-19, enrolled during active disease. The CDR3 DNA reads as TGTGCCAGCAGCCCGGGACTATACACCTACAATGAGCAGTTCTTC. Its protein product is CASSPGLYTYNEQFF.